These T cell receptor beta chains were read from a single sample in a study of human T cells and chemical hapten exposure. TCRdb processed the RACE reads anew with MiXCR; each CDR3 protein has one entry. Here the sample spans over 95,000 distinct CDR3 sequences, 12% being singletons. Here the sequenced sample was whole blood, taken in connection with sensitization to the hapten diphenylcyclopropenone (DPC). All receptors derive from a woman aged 35 to 49 with alopecia areata. Some clones in this sample may be carry-over from other donors' samples. The CDR3 runs from the conserved cysteine through the conserved F or W. The D gene is left open where the match is weak. Clone size, where shown, is once, few, many, or a class for clones that have expanded.

clone_size,j_call,v_call,d_call,cdr3_nt,cdr3_aa
NA,TRBJ1-2,TRBV5-4,TRBD1,TGTGCCAGCAGCGCATGGGCAGGGGGCCAGGGCTACACCTTC,CASSAWAGGQGYTF
NA,TRBJ2-5,TRBV6-2/TRBV6-3,NA,TGTGCCAGCAGTTACGAGCTGGGGCAAGCCTTGGGGACCCAGTACTTC,CASSYELGQALGTQYF
many,TRBJ1-5,TRBV19,NA,TGTGCCAGTAGTATGTCTACCGTTCGAAGCAATCAGCCCCAGCATTTT,CASSMSTVRSNQPQHF
NA,TRBJ1-1,TRBV29-1,NA,TGCAGCTTTGGGGGCTTGGGGACTGAAGCTTTCTTT,CSFGGLGTEAFF
NA,TRBJ2-3,TRBV28,NA,TGTGCCAGAGAACCTACAGATACGCAGTATTTT,CAREPTDTQYF
NA,TRBJ2-2,TRBV12-3/TRBV12-4,TRBD2,TGTGCCAGCACCACTAGCGGGAGAGGTAACACCGGGGAGCTGTTTTTT,CASTTSGRGNTGELFF
few,TRBJ2-4,TRBV9,TRBD1,TGTGCCAGCAGCTCAACCGGGACAGGGTCGAACATTCAGTACTTC,CASSSTGTGSNIQYF
many,TRBJ2-3,TRBV27,TRBD2,TGTGCCAGCAGGGCTAGCGGGACCGATACGCAGTATTTT,CASRASGTDTQYF
NA,TRBJ1-2,TRBV19,TRBD1,TGTGCCAGTACTCTGACAGGGGGCGTAAACTATGGCTACACCTTC,CASTLTGGVNYGYTF
NA,TRBJ2-7,TRBV20-1,NA,TGCAGTGCTAGAGATGATCTTGGTATATCGCGCCCGTACGAGCAGTACTTC,CSARDDLGISRPYEQYF
few,TRBJ1-1,TRBV20-1,NA,TGCAGTGCTAGAGATTTCGGAGGGCCCCACACTGAAGCTTTCTTT,CSARDFGGPHTEAFF
NA,TRBJ1-2,TRBV11-1,TRBD1,TGTGCCAGCAGCTCGAGACAGGGGGCGAATGGCTACACCTTC,CASSSRQGANGYTF
few,TRBJ2-1,TRBV4-1,TRBD1,TGCGCCAGCAGCCACCGGACAGGGGGCAAGCAGTTCTTC,CASSHRTGGKQFF
NA,TRBJ2-7,TRBV29-1,TRBD2,TGCAGCGTTGGACTAGCGGTTTCCTACGAGCAGTACTTC,CSVGLAVSYEQYF
NA,TRBJ2-2,TRBV19,TRBD2,TGTGCCAGTAGGACTAGCGGGATCAACACCGGGGAGCTGTTTTTT,CASRTSGINTGELFF
few,TRBJ2-1,TRBV7-3,NA,TGTGCCAGCAGCATAGGGACTCGAAATGAGCAGTTCTTC,CASSIGTRNEQFF
NA,TRBJ2-3,TRBV7-8,TRBD2,TGTGCCAGCAGCCATCGATATTCGACTAGCGGCGACCTTCCAGATACGCAGTATTTT,CASSHRYSTSGDLPDTQYF
few,TRBJ2-1,TRBV9,NA,TGTGCCAGCAGCGTAGGTAGCACAGGGAGTCCCCGCAATGAGCAGTTCTTC,CASSVGSTGSPRNEQFF
few,TRBJ1-6,TRBV28,NA,TGTGCCAGCTTCGCCCATCCCAGGGGATCACCCCTCCACTTT,CASFAHPRGSPLHF
few,TRBJ2-7,TRBV7-9,TRBD2,TGTGCCAGCAGCTTAGGCGGGGGGGTTACCGAGCAGTACTTC,CASSLGGGVTEQYF
NA,TRBJ2-7,TRBV18,NA,TGTGCCAGCTCACGGACCGGGACACGGGCCTACGAGCAGTACTTC,CASSRTGTRAYEQYF
few,TRBJ2-3,TRBV12-3/TRBV12-4,NA,TGTGCCAGCAGGGAGGGCTGGGATACGCAGTATTTT,CASREGWDTQYF
few,TRBJ2-7,TRBV20-1,NA,TGCAGTGCCAGCGACGGCCTCCTTTACGAGCAGTACTTC,CSASDGLLYEQYF
few,TRBJ2-3,TRBV9,NA,TGTGCCAGCAGCGTAGGTCCTAGTCTGTATACGCAGTATTTT,CASSVGPSLYTQYF
NA,TRBJ2-1,TRBV20-1,TRBD2,TGCAGTGCAACCGGGACTAGCGAAAGATTGAGGAAGGAGCAGTTCTTC,CSATGTSERLRKEQFF
few,TRBJ1-4,TRBV7-3,NA,TGTGCCAGCAGCCCGGGGGACACAACTAATGAAAAACTGTTTTTT,CASSPGDTTNEKLFF
NA,TRBJ2-7,TRBV9,TRBD1,TGTGCCAGCAGCGCGGGGACAGGGGATTCCTACGAGCAGTACTTC,CASSAGTGDSYEQYF
NA,TRBJ2-7,TRBV5-1,TRBD1,TGCGCCAGCAGCTTGCGGGGACAGGGGGCTCAAGGCGAGCAGTACTTC,CASSLRGQGAQGEQYF
NA,TRBJ2-5,TRBV6-1,NA,TGTGCCAGCAGTGAAGCCCCAGAGACCCAGTACTTC,CASSEAPETQYF
NA,TRBJ2-1,TRBV9,NA,TGTGCCAGCAGCGTAGCTACAGGGACATACAATGAGCAGTTCTTC,CASSVATGTYNEQFF
many,TRBJ2-6,TRBV4-2,NA,TGTGCCAGCAGCGCCCGCTCTGGGGCCAACGTCCTGACTTTC,CASSARSGANVLTF
NA,TRBJ2-1,TRBV7-9,TRBD1,TGTGCCAGCAGCCCCATAGGGGGACAGGCCTACAATGAGCAGTTCTTC,CASSPIGGQAYNEQFF
many,TRBJ2-7,TRBV6-2/TRBV6-3,NA,TGTGCCAGCAGCGATCCCACAGGTGGGGAGTACTTC,CASSDPTGGEYF
few,TRBJ1-6,TRBV19,TRBD1,TGTGCCAGTAGTATCGGCCTCAGGGGGCTGAGTTCACCCCTCCACTTT,CASSIGLRGLSSPLHF
few,TRBJ2-7,TRBV12-3/TRBV12-4,TRBD1,TGTGCCAGCAGGGGACAGGGGGCCTACGAGCAGTACTTC,CASRGQGAYEQYF
NA,TRBJ1-1,TRBV12-3/TRBV12-4,TRBD1,TGTGCCAGCAGACATTACCGGGACAGGGAAGGAGCTTTCTTT,CASRHYRDREGAFF
NA,TRBJ2-5,TRBV7-2,NA,TGTGCCAGCAGCCACTCGGGGGAGACCCAGTACTTC,CASSHSGETQYF
NA,TRBJ1-2,TRBV20-1,NA,TGCAGTGCTGCCAATACCGGGTTCTATGGCTACACCTTC,CSAANTGFYGYTF
few,TRBJ2-3,TRBV7-2,TRBD2,TGTGCCAGCAGCTTCGGACTAGCGGGAGGGGATTATACGCAGTATTTT,CASSFGLAGGDYTQYF
few,TRBJ2-7,TRBV3-1,NA,TGTGCCAGCAGCCAATCAAGGTCCGGGACATACTCCTACGAGCAGTACTTC,CASSQSRSGTYSYEQYF
few,TRBJ1-1,TRBV18,NA,TGTGCCAGCTCGCATATGAACACTGAAGCTTTCTTT,CASSHMNTEAFF
NA,TRBJ2-5,TRBV28,NA,TGTGCCAGCAGAGGGGGGGGAGCAGGCCAAGAGACCCAGTACTTC,CASRGGGAGQETQYF
few,TRBJ1-6,TRBV4-1,TRBD1,TGCGCCAGCAGCCCGATCTTCTTGGGACAGCATTCACCCCTCCACTTT,CASSPIFLGQHSPLHF
few,TRBJ2-1,TRBV5-1,TRBD1,TGCGCCAGCAGCTTGGGCCAGGGGGTATTCAATGAGCAGTTCTTC,CASSLGQGVFNEQFF
few,TRBJ1-5,TRBV29-1,TRBD1,TGCAGCGTGGCGACAGGGGAGGAGCAGCCCCAGCATTTT,CSVATGEEQPQHF
NA,TRBJ2-2,TRBV18,TRBD2,TGTGCCAGCTCCCTAACCACGGCACTAGCGGGAGAGACCGGGGAGCTGTTTTTT,CASSLTTALAGETGELFF
few,TRBJ1-2,TRBV10-3,NA,TGTGCCATCAGTGAAGGTGAGGGGCTGACGTACGGCTACACCTTC,CAISEGEGLTYGYTF
few,TRBJ2-1,TRBV6-1,TRBD2,TGTGCCAGCAGTGAAGAGAGTAGCGGGCCCCGGGAGCAGTTCTTC,CASSEESSGPREQFF
few,TRBJ1-1,TRBV21-1,NA,TGTGCCAGCAGCCCCAGGGGGGGCACTGAAGCTTTCTTT,CASSPRGGTEAFF
NA,TRBJ2-1,TRBV20-1,TRBD2,TGCAGTGCCCCAAGCGGGCTAGCGGGTCCCAATGAGCAGTTCTTC,CSAPSGLAGPNEQFF